This T cell receptor beta chain appears in the sequencing data of a study of blood T cells in healthy people across ages. This CDR3 is built from 13 residues. Germline CDR1 is SQVTM and CDR2 is ANQGSEA. The ends lost 4 bases at V and 5 bases at J; junction bases unmatched: 4. This clonotype was found a few times. Its antigen is not identified. Overall study results and limits: Diversity figures based on one million T cells were deemed too low.

Through a sample-barcoded 5' primer and a J-beta primer mix, a second PCR was run for about 6 to 12 cycles. TCRdb redid the calling of the 5' RACE reads with MiXCR, one entry per CDR3 protein. Of around 1.5 million distinct CDR3 sequences in the sample, 42% were seen once. The V call is TRBV29-1, the J call TRBJ2-2; 7 bases fit TRBD2. The sequence came from a woman younger than 30 in good health. Sequenced sample: blood. DNA of the CDR3: TGCAGCGTTGGCCGTAGCGGGACCGGGGAGCTGTTTTTT. Translated, it gives CSVGRSGTGELFF.